Below, one T cell receptor beta chain is given with its context. Its specificity is not known. The record originates from a study of early T cells in non-severe SARS-CoV-2 infection. Study background: The chains were unpaired, and the sequenced material was bulk RNA from unsorted whole blood. Study findings and constraints: A preference for anti-spike CD8 responses marked VDJdb matching, which missed private and CD4 specificities.

V shed 9 bases and J 4 bases; nucleotides not matched to a gene: 6. This CDR3 region has 13 residues. TCRdb re-called the 5' RACE reads through MiXCR, storing one row per CDR3 protein. The table includes around 55,000 distinct CDR3 sequences, under 15% detected once. The rearrangement links TRBV12-3 or TRBV12-4 to TRBJ1-3; TRBD1 matches at 7 bases. Sequenced material: whole blood, taken at baseline. The sequence came from an adult who was a healthcare worker with PCR-confirmed SARS-CoV-2 infection or an uninfected control (not recorded which). The CDR3 loop reads CASQQGPGNTIYF. The CDR3 coding sequence is TGTGCCAGTCAACAGGGGCCGGGAAACACCATATATTTT.